These T cell receptor beta chains were read from a single sample in a study of T cell responses to AZD1222 COVID-19 vaccine. Some clones are missing from TCRdb's copy, which holds only in-frame ones; the method was immunoSEQ multiplex PCR. The table shows about 110,000 clones, with 88% occurring only once. The material was peripheral blood, obtained on day 0 of AZD1222 vaccination. Source of these receptors: an adult in good health. CDR3s include the opening cysteine and the closing phenylalanine or tryptophan. The order of the fields is clone size, V gene, D gene, J gene, CDR3 DNA, CDR3 protein. D genes are given only for firm matches. Clone size is shown for a subset of rows, as once, few, many or a class of expanded clone.

>NA|TRBV5-6|NA|TRBJ1-5
TGTGCCAGCAGCTTATTCTTGGATCGGGCCCAGCATTTT
CASSLFLDRAQHF
>NA|TRBV11-2|NA|TRBJ1-4
TGTGCCAGCAGCTTAGGATGGGAGTTTAATGAAAAACTGTTTTTT
CASSLGWEFNEKLFF
>NA|TRBV29-1|NA|TRBJ1-1
TGCAGCGTTGACCAGGGAGAGGTCGGAGCTTTCTTT
CSVDQGEVGAFF
>NA|TRBV10-3|NA|TRBJ1-1
TGTGCCATCAGCCTGAATCAGGGGCTAGAAGCTTTCTTT
CAISLNQGLEAFF
>few|TRBV29-1|TRBD1|TRBJ1-1
TGCAGCGCCGTCCACAGGGGGAGGAACACTGAAGCTTTCTTT
CSAVHRGRNTEAFF
>NA|TRBV9|NA|TRBJ2-7
TGTGCCAGCAGCGCCGGGGGACCCTACGAGCAGTACTTC
CASSAGGPYEQYF
>NA|TRBV6-6|TRBD2|TRBJ2-3
TGTGCCAGCAGCCGTATAGCGGGAACAAGCACAGATACGCAGTATTTT
CASSRIAGTSTDTQYF
>NA|TRBV30|NA|TRBJ2-3
TGTGCCTGGAGTGCTGAAGGGCTTGTTACAGATACGCAGTATTTT
CAWSAEGLVTDTQYF
>NA|TRBV19|TRBD1|TRBJ1-2
TGTGCCAGTAGGGACACAGGGGGCAGCGGTGGCTACACCTTC
CASRDTGGSGGYTF
>once|TRBV2|NA|TRBJ2-7
TGTGCCAGCCGTGACGTCTACGAGCAGTACTTC
CASRDVYEQYF
>NA|TRBV6-5|TRBD1|TRBJ1-6
TGTGCCAGCAGTTGGGGACAGCGACGTAATTCACCCCTCCACTTT
CASSWGQRRNSPLHF
>NA|TRBV30|TRBD1|TRBJ2-1
TGTGCCTGGCCCCCGGGACAGGGGGCTGATGAGCAGTTCTTC
CAWPPGQGADEQFF
>NA|TRBV29-1|NA|TRBJ1-1
TGCAGCGTTGAAATGCGGAGGGGTACTGAAGCTTTCTTT
CSVEMRRGTEAFF
>NA|TRBV19|TRBD1|TRBJ1-1
TGTGCCAGTAGTCCACGACAGGGCCGGAGCGAAGCTTTCTTT
CASSPRQGRSEAFF
>NA|TRBV29-1|NA|TRBJ1-1
TGCAGCGTTGGGGATTCTGAAGCTTTCTTT
CSVGDSEAFF
>NA|TRBV28|NA|TRBJ1-6
TGTGCCAGCAGTTTAAGGGGATCCCAGGTCCCGCACTCGAGGAATTCACCCCTCCACTTT
CASSLRGSQVPHSRNSPLHF
>NA|TRBV30|TRBD1|TRBJ1-1
TGTGCCTGGAGTGTACAGGGGGCTGTTGAAGCTTTCTTT
CAWSVQGAVEAFF
>NA|TRBV6-1|NA|TRBJ2-2
TGTGCCAGCAGTGACGGGGCAGGTCGGACCGGGGAGCTGTTTTTT
CASSDGAGRTGELFF
>once|TRBV19|TRBD1|TRBJ2-2
TGTGCCAGTAGTATAGGACAGGGATCCACCGGGGAGCTGTTTTTT
CASSIGQGSTGELFF
>NA|TRBV6-5|TRBD1|TRBJ1-1
TGTGCCAGCAGTTCCCTGACAGGGGGTGCTGAAGCTTTCTTT
CASSSLTGGAEAFF
>NA|TRBV7-2|TRBD1|TRBJ1-4
TGTGCCAGCAGCTTGAGGGGGCCGTCAACTAATGAAAAACTGTTTTTT
CASSLRGPSTNEKLFF
>NA|TRBV4-2|TRBD2|TRBJ2-7
TGTGCCAGCAGCCTCGTACGGGGGGGCCCCGCCTACGAGCAGTACTTC
CASSLVRGGPAYEQYF
>NA|TRBV5-6|NA|TRBJ2-1
TGTGCCAGCAGCTTGGCCTGGGGAGAGCAGTTCTTC
CASSLAWGEQFF
>NA|TRBV27|NA|TRBJ2-2
TGTGCCAGCAGTAACACCGGGGAGCTGTTTTTT
CASSNTGELFF
>NA|TRBV6-5|TRBD1|TRBJ2-7
TGTGCCAGCAGTTACCACAAGACAGGGATCTACGAGCAGTACTTC
CASSYHKTGIYEQYF
>NA|TRBV7-6|TRBD1|TRBJ1-1
TGTGCCAGCAGCTTAGGGGGACAGCCGAACACTGAAGCTTTCTTT
CASSLGGQPNTEAFF
>NA|TRBV5-1|TRBD1|TRBJ1-6
TGCGCCAGCAGCCAACAGGGGGCAGGGTCACCCCTCCACTTT
CASSQQGAGSPLHF
>NA|TRBV18|NA|TRBJ1-2
TGTGCCTCACTCCAGCAGGACTATGGCTACACCTTC
CASLQQDYGYTF
>NA|TRBV5-1|NA|TRBJ1-6
TGCGCCAGCAGCTTGGCCGGGAGGGGCGGGCGTTCACCCCTCCACTTT
CASSLAGRGGRSPLHF
>NA|TRBV16|NA|TRBJ2-7
TGTGCCAGCAGCCAATCGGCCTGGCAAAACGAGCAGTACTTC
CASSQSAWQNEQYF
>NA|TRBV19|TRBD2|TRBJ2-1
TGTGCCAGTAGCGCTAGACTAGCGGGCTCCTACAATGAGCAGTTCTTC
CASSARLAGSYNEQFF
>NA|TRBV5-5|NA|TRBJ2-3
TGTGCCAGCAGCTTGCCCACAGGGCCGGACACAGATACGCAGTATTTT
CASSLPTGPDTDTQYF
>NA|TRBV6-5|NA|TRBJ1-2
TGTGCCAGCAGAATACAAGGTTCTGGCTACACCTTC
CASRIQGSGYTF
>NA|TRBV18|NA|TRBJ1-3
TGTGCCAGCTCACCTCAGAGGGCCAGCTCTGGAAACACCATATATTTT
CASSPQRASSGNTIYF
>NA|TRBV30|NA|TRBJ1-2
TGTGCCTGGAGTGTAACCAGGACGGTTGATGCTAACTATGGCTACACCTTC
CAWSVTRTVDANYGYTF
>NA|TRBV27|NA|TRBJ2-1
TGTGCCAGCAGTTTATCACGACAGGACAATGAGCAGTTCTTC
CASSLSRQDNEQFF
>NA|TRBV6-5|NA|TRBJ2-7
TGTGCCACTTCCGGGACAAGCTCCTACGAGCAGTACTTC
CATSGTSSYEQYF
>NA|TRBV5-1|TRBD1|TRBJ1-1
TGCGCCAGCAGCTTGCAGGGGACAGCCAACACTGAAGCTTTCTTT
CASSLQGTANTEAFF
>NA|TRBV7-8|NA|TRBJ1-3
TGTGCCAGCAGCCAACAGCTGATCTCTGGAAACACCATATATTTT
CASSQQLISGNTIYF
>NA|TRBV3-1/TRBV3-2|NA|TRBJ2-5
TGTGCCAGCAGCCAAGTCGCGGGGCACGAGACCCAGTACTTC
CASSQVAGHETQYF
>NA|TRBV14|TRBD2|TRBJ2-7
TGTGCCAGCAGTTCAGCGGGGTTGCAGTACTTC
CASSSAGLQYF
>NA|TRBV25-1|NA|TRBJ1-4
TGTGCCAGCATGGGCGAAAAACTGTTTTTT
CASMGEKLFF
>NA|TRBV27|TRBD2|TRBJ2-3
TGTGCCAGCAGTTTAGTAGCGGGAGGGCCGAGGGATACGCAGTATTTT
CASSLVAGGPRDTQYF
>NA|TRBV18|TRBD1|TRBJ1-5
TGTGCCAGCTCACCAACCGGGACAGGTAATCAGCCCCAGCATTTT
CASSPTGTGNQPQHF
>few|TRBV30|NA|TRBJ1-2
TGTGCCTGGAGGATCCCAGTAGAGTATGGCTACACCTTC
CAWRIPVEYGYTF
>NA|TRBV11-2|TRBD1|TRBJ1-1
TGTGCCAGCAGCCTTGACAGGGCTATGAACACTGAAGCTTTCTTT
CASSLDRAMNTEAFF
>NA|TRBV15|NA|TRBJ2-5
TGTGCCACCAGCAGAGAAGAGACCCAGTACTTC
CATSREETQYF
>NA|TRBV5-6|NA|TRBJ1-1
TGTGCCAGCAGCCATTTACAGATAGAGGTAACGAATGAAGCTTTCTTT
CASSHLQIEVTNEAFF
>NA|TRBV6-5|NA|TRBJ2-7
TGTGCCAGCAGTCAACCGGGCCAGAAGGTCCACGAGCAGTACTTC
CASSQPGQKVHEQYF
>NA|TRBV28|NA|TRBJ2-3
TGTGCCAGCCTGCAGGGCGGCAGCACAGATACGCAGTATTTT
CASLQGGSTDTQYF
>once|TRBV7-9|TRBD1|TRBJ1-2
TGTGCCAGCAGCAAGACAGGGGACTATGGCTACACCTTC
CASSKTGDYGYTF
>NA|TRBV9|NA|TRBJ1-2
TGTGCCAGCAGCGTAGATATCTATGGCTACACCTTC
CASSVDIYGYTF
>NA|TRBV5-1|TRBD1|TRBJ1-1
TGCGCCAGCAGCAATGGGGGGACAGGGTCACTAGCTTTCTTT
CASSNGGTGSLAFF
>NA|TRBV10-2|NA|TRBJ1-1
TGCGCCAGCAGTGATCCACAGGGCAGGGGGAACACTGAAGCTTTCTTT
CASSDPQGRGNTEAFF